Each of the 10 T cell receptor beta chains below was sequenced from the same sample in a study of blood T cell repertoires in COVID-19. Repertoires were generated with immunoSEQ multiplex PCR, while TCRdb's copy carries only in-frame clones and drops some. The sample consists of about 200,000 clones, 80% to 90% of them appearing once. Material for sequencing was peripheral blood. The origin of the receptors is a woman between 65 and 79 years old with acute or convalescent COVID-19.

The CDR3 DNA reads as TGTGCCAGCAGTTTTGGTGGGGGGTTCGCCGAGCAGTACTTC. This gives the protein CASSFGGGFAEQYF. The V call is TRBV28, the J call TRBJ2-7; possible D gene TRBD2, 6 bases. V lost 3 bases to trimming and J lost 6 bases, with 15 bases between them. In germline, CDR1 is MDHEN, CDR2 SYDVKM. This CDR3 has 14 residues.

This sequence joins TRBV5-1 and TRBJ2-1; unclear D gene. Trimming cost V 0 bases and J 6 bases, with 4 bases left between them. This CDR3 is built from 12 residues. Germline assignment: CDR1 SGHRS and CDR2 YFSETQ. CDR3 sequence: CASSLVSNEQFF. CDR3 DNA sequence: TGCGCCAGCAGCTTGGTCAGCAATGAGCAGTTCTTC.

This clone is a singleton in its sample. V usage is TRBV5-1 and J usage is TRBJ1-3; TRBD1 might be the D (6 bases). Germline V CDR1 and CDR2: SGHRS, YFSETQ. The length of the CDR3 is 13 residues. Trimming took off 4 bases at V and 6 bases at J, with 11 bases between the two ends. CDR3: CASSAQGTNTIYF. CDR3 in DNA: TGCGCCAGCAGCGCCCAGGGGACAAACACCATATATTTT.

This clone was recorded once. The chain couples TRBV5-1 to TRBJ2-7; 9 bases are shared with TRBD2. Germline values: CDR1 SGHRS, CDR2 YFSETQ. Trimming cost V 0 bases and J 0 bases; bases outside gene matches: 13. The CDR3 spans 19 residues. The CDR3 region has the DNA TGCGCCAGCAGCTTGGAGCCCAGCGGGGGGCCCTACGACTCCTACGAGCAGTACTTC. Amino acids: CASSLEPSGGPYDSYEQYF.

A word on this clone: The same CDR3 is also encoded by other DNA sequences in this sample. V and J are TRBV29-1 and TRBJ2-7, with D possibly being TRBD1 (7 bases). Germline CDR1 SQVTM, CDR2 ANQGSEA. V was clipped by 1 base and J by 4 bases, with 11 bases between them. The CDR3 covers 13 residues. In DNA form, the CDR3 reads TGCAGCGTTGAAGGACAGGGAGGATACGAGCAGTACTTC. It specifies CSVEGQGGYEQYF.

The CDR3 nucleotides read TGTGCCAGCAGCTTTTGGGGGAGGGCCTCTGGGGCCAACGTCCTGACTTTC. Translation gives CASSFWGRASGANVLTF. This chain connects TRBV11-3 to TRBJ2-6, with 7 nucleotides matching TRBD2. The germline V gene encodes CDR1 SGHNT and CDR2 YENEEA. With V trimmed by 3 bases and J by 0 bases, 5 bases remained unmatched. The CDR3 consists of 17 residues.

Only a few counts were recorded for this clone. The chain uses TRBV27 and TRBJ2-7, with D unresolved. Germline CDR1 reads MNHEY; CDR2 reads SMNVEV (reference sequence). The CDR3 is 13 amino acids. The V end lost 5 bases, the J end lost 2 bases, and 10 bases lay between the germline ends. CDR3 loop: CASSLTPTYEQYF. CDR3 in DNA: TGTGCCAGCAGTCTTACACCAACCTACGAGCAGTACTTC.

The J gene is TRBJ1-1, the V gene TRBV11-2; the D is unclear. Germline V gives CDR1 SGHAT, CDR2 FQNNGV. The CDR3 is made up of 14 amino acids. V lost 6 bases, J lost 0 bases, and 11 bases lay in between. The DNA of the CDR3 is TGTGCCAGCAGAATAGGGAGGCTGAACACTGAAGCTTTCTTT. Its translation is CASRIGRLNTEAFF.

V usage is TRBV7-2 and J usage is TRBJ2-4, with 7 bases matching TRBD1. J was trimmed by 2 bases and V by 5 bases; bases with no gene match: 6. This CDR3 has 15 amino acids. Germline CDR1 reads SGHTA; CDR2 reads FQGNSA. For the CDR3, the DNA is TGTGCCAGCAGCCTAGACAGGGTGTCCAAAAACATTCAGTACTTC. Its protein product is CASSLDRVSKNIQYF.

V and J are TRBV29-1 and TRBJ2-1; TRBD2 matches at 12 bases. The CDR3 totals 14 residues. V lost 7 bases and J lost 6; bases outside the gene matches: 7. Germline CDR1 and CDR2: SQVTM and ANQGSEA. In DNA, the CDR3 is TGCAGCGCTCTCGAACTAGCGGGAGGCAATGAGCAGTTCTTC. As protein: CSALELAGGNEQFF.